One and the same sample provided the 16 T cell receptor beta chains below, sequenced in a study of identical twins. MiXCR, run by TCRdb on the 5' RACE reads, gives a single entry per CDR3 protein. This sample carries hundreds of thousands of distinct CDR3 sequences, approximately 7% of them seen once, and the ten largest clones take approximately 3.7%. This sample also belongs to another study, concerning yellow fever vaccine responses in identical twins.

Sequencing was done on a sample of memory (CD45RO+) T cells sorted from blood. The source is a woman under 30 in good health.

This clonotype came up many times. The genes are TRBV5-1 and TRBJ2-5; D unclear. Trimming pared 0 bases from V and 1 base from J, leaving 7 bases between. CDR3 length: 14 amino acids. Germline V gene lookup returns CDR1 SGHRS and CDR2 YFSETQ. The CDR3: CASSLGVIQETQYF. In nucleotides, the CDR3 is TGCGCCAGCAGCTTGGGAGTAATCCAAGAGACCCAGTACTTC.

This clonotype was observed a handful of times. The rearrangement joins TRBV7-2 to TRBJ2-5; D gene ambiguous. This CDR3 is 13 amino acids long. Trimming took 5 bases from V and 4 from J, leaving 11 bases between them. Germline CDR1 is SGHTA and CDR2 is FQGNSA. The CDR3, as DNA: TGTGCCAGCAGCCTAGGTCCCGGAGAGACCCAGTACTTC. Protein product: CASSLGPGETQYF.

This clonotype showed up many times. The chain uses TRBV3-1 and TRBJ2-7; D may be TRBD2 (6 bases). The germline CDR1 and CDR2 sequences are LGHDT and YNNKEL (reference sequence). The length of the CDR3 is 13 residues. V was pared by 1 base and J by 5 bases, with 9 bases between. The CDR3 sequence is CASSQGLVNEQYV. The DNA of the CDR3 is TGTGCCAGCAGCCAAGGACTAGTAAACGAGCAGTACGTC.

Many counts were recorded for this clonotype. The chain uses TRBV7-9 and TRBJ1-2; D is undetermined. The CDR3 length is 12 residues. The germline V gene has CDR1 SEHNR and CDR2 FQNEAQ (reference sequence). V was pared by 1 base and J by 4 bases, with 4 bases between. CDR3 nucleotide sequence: TGTGCCAGCAGCTTAGACGGCTATGGCTACACCTTC. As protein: CASSLDGYGYTF.

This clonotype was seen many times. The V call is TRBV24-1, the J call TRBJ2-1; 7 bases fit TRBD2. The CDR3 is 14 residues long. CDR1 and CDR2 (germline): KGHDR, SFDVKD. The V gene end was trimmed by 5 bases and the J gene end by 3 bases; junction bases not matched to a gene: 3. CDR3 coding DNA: TGTGCCACCAGTGCGGGGGGAAACTACAATGAGCAGTTCTTC. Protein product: CATSAGGNYNEQFF.

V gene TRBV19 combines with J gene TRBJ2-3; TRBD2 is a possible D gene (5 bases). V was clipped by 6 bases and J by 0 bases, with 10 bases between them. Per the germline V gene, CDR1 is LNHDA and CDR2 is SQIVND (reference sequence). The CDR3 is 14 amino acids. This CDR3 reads CASSPDYSTDTQYF. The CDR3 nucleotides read TGTGCCAGTAGCCCTGACTACAGCACAGATACGCAGTATTTT.

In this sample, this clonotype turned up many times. The CDR3 spells CASSLHPRTTTGELFF. CDR3 sequence (DNA): TGTGCCAGCAGCTTACACCCGAGGACAACCACCGGGGAGCTGTTTTTT. The chain combines TRBV7-2 with TRBJ2-2; maybe TRBD1 (5 bases). CDR3 length: 16 residues. Germline CDR1 SGHTA, CDR2 FQGNSA. Trimming stripped 2 bases from V and 4 bases from J, with 14 bases between.

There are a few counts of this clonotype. The CDR3: CASSPRQGSGLYGYTF. The DNA for the CDR3 is TGTGCCAGCAGTCCCCGACAGGGATCGGGGCTCTATGGCTACACCTTC. V usage is TRBV7-6 and J usage is TRBJ1-2; TRBD1 agrees at 7 bases. The V gene end was trimmed by 6 bases and the J gene end by 4 bases; junction bases not matched to a gene: 14. The CDR3 sequence is 16 residues long. Germline CDR1 and CDR2: SGHVS and FNYEAQ.

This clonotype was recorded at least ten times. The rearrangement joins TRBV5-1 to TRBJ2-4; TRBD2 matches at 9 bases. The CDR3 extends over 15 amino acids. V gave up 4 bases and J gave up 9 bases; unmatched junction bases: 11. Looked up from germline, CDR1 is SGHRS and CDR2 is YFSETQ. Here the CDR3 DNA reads TGCGCCAGCAGCGTGGGACTAGCTGAGTCCGCCATTCAGTACTTC. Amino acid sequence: CASSVGLAESAIQYF.

The CDR3 loop is CASSLAADSNTGELFF. CDR3 in DNA: TGCGCCAGCAGCTTGGCAGCAGACTCGAACACCGGGGAGCTGTTTTTT. This chain links TRBV5-1 with TRBJ2-2, with D unclear. The CDR3 length is 16 residues. Trimming left V 0 bases short and J 0 bases short, with 9 bases between. Germline CDR1 is SGHRS and CDR2 is YFSETQ. Full variable domain (remainder filled in from reference TRBV5-1 and TRBJ2-2): KAGVTQTPRYLIKTRGQQVTLSCSPISGHRSVSWYQQTPGQGLQFLFEYFSETQRNKGNFPGRFSGRQFSNSRSEMNVSTLELGDSALYLCASSLAADSNTGELFFGEGSRLTVL.

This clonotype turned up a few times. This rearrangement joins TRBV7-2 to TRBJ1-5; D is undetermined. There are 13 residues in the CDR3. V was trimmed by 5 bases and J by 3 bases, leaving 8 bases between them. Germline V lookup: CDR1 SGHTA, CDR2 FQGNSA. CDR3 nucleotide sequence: TGTGCCAGCAGCGTGACCATCAATCAGCCCCAGCATTTT. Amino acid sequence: CASSVTINQPQHF.

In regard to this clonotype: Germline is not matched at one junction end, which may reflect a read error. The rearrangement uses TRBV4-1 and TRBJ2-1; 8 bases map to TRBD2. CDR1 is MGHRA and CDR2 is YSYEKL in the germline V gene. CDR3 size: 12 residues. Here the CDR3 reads CASSQVLAERFF. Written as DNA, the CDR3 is TGCGCCAGCAGCCAAGTACTAGCGGAGCGGTTCTTC.

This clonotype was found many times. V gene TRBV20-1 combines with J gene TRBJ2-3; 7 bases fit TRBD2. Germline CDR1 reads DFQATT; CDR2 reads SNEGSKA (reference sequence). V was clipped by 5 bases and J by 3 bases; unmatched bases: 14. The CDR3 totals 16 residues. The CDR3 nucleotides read TGCAGTGCTGGAACTACGACTAGCAGGATTACAGATACGCAGTATTTT. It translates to CSAGTTTSRITDTQYF.

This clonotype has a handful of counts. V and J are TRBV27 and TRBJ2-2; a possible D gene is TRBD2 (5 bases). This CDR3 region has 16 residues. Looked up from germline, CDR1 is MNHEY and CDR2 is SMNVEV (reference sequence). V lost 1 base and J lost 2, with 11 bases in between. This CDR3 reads CASSLLFRLNTGELFF. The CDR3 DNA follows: TGTGCCAGCAGTTTATTATTCCGACTAAACACCGGGGAGCTGTTTTTT.

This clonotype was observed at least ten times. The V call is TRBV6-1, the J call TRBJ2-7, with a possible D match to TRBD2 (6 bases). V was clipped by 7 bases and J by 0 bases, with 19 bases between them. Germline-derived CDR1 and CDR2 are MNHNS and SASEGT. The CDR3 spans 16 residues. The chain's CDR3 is CASKSLAADHSYEQYV. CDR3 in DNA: TGTGCCAGCAAATCACTAGCAGCCGACCACTCCTACGAGCAGTACGTC.

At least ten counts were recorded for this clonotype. CDR3 sequence: CAFCLYRLAGTNSYEQYF. CDR3 sequence (DNA): TGTGCCTTCTGTTTATACAGACTAGCGGGCACTAACTCCTACGAGCAGTACTTC. The V and J genes are TRBV2 and TRBJ2-7, with TRBD2 matching 10 bases. CDR3 length: 18 amino acids. V lost 11 bases, J lost 0 bases, and 19 bases stayed unmatched. Germline CDR1 SNHLY, CDR2 FYNNEI.